The source of this T cell receptor beta chain is a study of blood T cell repertoires in COVID-19. The V gene's germline CDR1 is SGHTA and CDR2 FQGNSA. The CDR3 runs to 15 residues. Trimming removed 2 bases from V and 5 bases from J; junction bases left unmatched: 7. Profiling relied on immunoSEQ multiplex PCR, and the TCRdb table lists in-frame clones only, not all of them. The profile shows around 130,000 clones, less than 85% of them singletons. Sequenced sample: peripheral blood. The chain has TRBV7-2 and TRBJ1-1; 8 nucleotides align to TRBD1. The source of this sequence is a woman in her sixties or seventies with acute or convalescent COVID-19. The CDR3 here is CASSLRGQGGTEAFF. For the CDR3, the DNA is TGTGCCAGCAGCTTAAGAGGACAGGGAGGAACTGAAGCTTTCTTT.